The T cell receptor beta chain described here comes from a study of blood T cells in healthy people across ages. Notes on the study in general: Researchers said unsorted PBMCs prevented a conclusive naive versus antigen-experienced comparison.

Alongside a J-beta primer mix, a sample-barcoded 5' primer served in a second PCR lasting roughly 7 to 12 cycles. MiXCR, run by TCRdb on the 5' RACE reads, gives a single entry per CDR3 protein. The sample has over a million distinct CDR3 sequences, under 55% seen once. Comment on this clonotype: Its specificity is unknown.

Trimming took 5 bases from V and 0 from J, leaving 16 bases between them. The CDR3 is made up of 16 amino acids. CDR1 and CDR2 from the germline V gene are PRHDT and FYEKMQ (reference sequence). Sequencing used blood. This clonotype was sampled from a woman between 18 and 30 years old in good health. J is TRBJ1-1 and V is TRBV13, with a possible D match to TRBD1 (6 bases). The chain's CDR3 is CASSPPGGGMNTEAFF. CDR3 in DNA: TGTGCCAGCAGCCCGCCGGGGGGCGGAATGAACACTGAAGCTTTCTTT.